This record concerns one T cell receptor (beta chain) sequence. This sample was included in a study of cytomegalovirus exposure and HLA in healthy donors. The CDR3 covers 17 residues. CDR1 is MDHEN and CDR2 is SYDVKM in the germline V gene. V lost 5 bases and J lost 0; bases outside the gene matches: 7. The PCR used 60 Vbeta and 13 Jbeta primers. The protocol was immunoSEQ multiplex PCR, while the TCRdb copy is restricted to in-frame clones and leaves out a portion. The sample includes 150,000 to 200,000 clones, 81% of them seen just once. V usage is TRBV28 and J usage is TRBJ2-7; 13 bases align to TRBD2. Sequences were obtained from PBMCs. The TCR sequence derives from a man in his forties or fifties in good health and CMV-seropositive. The CDR3 DNA reads as TGTGCCAGCAGTGAGACTAGCGGGAGGACGAGCTCCTACGAGCAGTACTTC. It specifies CASSETSGRTSSYEQYF.